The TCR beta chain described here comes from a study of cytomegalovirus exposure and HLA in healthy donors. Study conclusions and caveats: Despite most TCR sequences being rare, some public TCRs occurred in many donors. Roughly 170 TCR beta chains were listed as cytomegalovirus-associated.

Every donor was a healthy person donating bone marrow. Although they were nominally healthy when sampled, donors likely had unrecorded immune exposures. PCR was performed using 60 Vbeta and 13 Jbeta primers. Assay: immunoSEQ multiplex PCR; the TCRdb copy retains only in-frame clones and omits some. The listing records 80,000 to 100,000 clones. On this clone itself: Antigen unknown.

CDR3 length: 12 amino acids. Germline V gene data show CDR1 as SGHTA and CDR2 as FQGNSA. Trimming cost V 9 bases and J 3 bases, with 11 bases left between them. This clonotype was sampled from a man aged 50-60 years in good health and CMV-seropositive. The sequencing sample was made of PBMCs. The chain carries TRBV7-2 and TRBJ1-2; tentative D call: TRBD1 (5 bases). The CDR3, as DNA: TGTGCCAGTATGGGCAGGGACTATGGCTACACCTTC. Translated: CASMGRDYGYTF.